The 24 T cell receptor beta chains reported below all come from one sample, sequenced in a study of shared clonotypes between healthy human individuals. Libraries were prepared by immunoSEQ multiplex PCR; TCRdb keeps only in-frame clonotypes and omits some of them. The table lists about half a million clones, roughly 80% of them singletons. The sequencing sample was made of PBMCs. Receptors were obtained from a woman in her 40s in good health. Some clones in this sample may be carry-over from other donors' samples.

The V and J genes are TRBV5-1 and TRBJ2-3, with 10 nucleotides matching TRBD2. Trimming removed 4 bases from V and 1 base from J; junction bases left unmatched: 9. This CDR3 comprises 17 residues. Germline values: CDR1 SGHRS, CDR2 YFSETQ. DNA of the CDR3: TGCGCCAGCAGCCCAACCCCCCTAGCGGGAGGCACAGATACGCAGTATTTT. Encoded protein: CASSPTPLAGGTDTQYF.

This rearrangement joins TRBV28 to TRBJ2-2, with a weak D call TRBD1 (6 bases). The better agreement between TRBJ1-3 and the DNA end casts doubt on the J call. The CDR3 spans 16 residues. Looked up from germline, CDR1 is MDHEN and CDR2 is SYDVKM. The CDR3 reads CASSAPRGLSGNTIYF. The CDR3 DNA reads as TGTGCCAGCAGTGCCCCCAGGGGCCTCTCTGGAAACACCATATATTTT.

The genes are TRBV28 and TRBJ1-3; D gene unclear. The CDR3 length is 14 residues. Between the trimmed V and J ends, which lost 6 bases and 4 bases, there was a span of 13 bases. Germline V gene lookup returns CDR1 MDHEN and CDR2 SYDVKM. CDR3 loop: CASSRGDRGNTIYF. In DNA form, the CDR3 reads TGTGCCAGCAGCCGTGGGGATCGGGGAAACACCATATATTTT.

The chain carries TRBV27 and TRBJ2-1; TRBD2 agrees at 9 bases. The germline V gene encodes CDR1 MNHEY and CDR2 SMNVEV (reference sequence). The V and J ends lost 5 bases and 10 bases, in that order; junction bases with no gene match: 6. This CDR3 has 13 residues. The CDR3 region is CASSGLARGEQFF. DNA for the CDR3: TGTGCCAGCAGTGGACTAGCGAGGGGGGAGCAGTTCTTC.

The table lists this clone with a few counts. The chain combines TRBV15 with TRBJ1-1; no firm D call. V was shortened by 0 bases and J by 4 bases, with 12 bases between the two germline ends. Germline V gives CDR1 LNHNV, CDR2 YYDKDF (reference sequence). The CDR3 loop spans 15 amino acids. CDR3 protein: CATSRDLRASTEAFF. The CDR3 DNA sequence: TGTGCCACCAGCAGAGATCTCCGGGCTAGCACTGAAGCTTTCTTT.

The chain has TRBV9 and TRBJ2-7; 8 bases agree with TRBD2. CDR1 is SGDLS, CDR2 YYNGEE, per germline. The ends lost 2 bases at V and 2 bases at J; junction bases unmatched: 6. The CDR3 consists of 15 residues. CDR3 nucleotide sequence: TGTGCCAGCAGCGTGGTAGCGGGACTGCCCTACGAGCAGTACTTC. Amino acid sequence: CASSVVAGLPYEQYF.

This clone has a handful of counts. V is TRBV5-6 and J is TRBJ1-2; D might be TRBD1 (5 bases). Trimming removed 1 base from V and 2 bases from J, with 9 bases in between. Germline lookup yields CDR1 SGHDT and CDR2 YYEEEE. The CDR3 extends over 14 amino acids. Here the CDR3 reads CASSLTGRNYGYTF. Written as DNA, the CDR3 is TGTGCCAGCAGCTTGACAGGCCGCAACTATGGCTACACCTTC.

CDR3 protein: CASSSTSGPLETQYF. The DNA of the CDR3 is TGTGCCAGCAGCTCCACTAGCGGACCCTTGGAGACCCAGTACTTC. The chain links TRBV7-6 to TRBJ2-5, with TRBD2 matching 8 bases. With V trimmed by 4 bases and J by 5 bases, 9 bases remained unmatched. The CDR3 is made up of 15 amino acids. The germline gives CDR1 SGHVS, CDR2 FNYEAQ.

This clone has a handful of counts. The chain links TRBV25-1 to TRBJ1-1; 7 nucleotides agree with TRBD1. CDR1 MGHDK and CDR2 SYGVNS come from the germline V gene. The CDR3 contains 12 residues. With 6 bases clipped from V and 8 bases from J, the junction kept 6 bases outside the gene matches. The CDR3 DNA reads TGTGCCAGCAGCGGGACAGTGACGGAAGCTTTCTTT. Translating it yields CASSGTVTEAFF.

The chain joins TRBV2 to TRBJ2-5; D is undetermined. The CDR3 loop spans 13 amino acids. Germline loops: CDR1 SNHLY, CDR2 FYNNEI. V lost 7 bases and J lost 0, with 9 bases in between. CDR3 region: CASNYGYQETQYF. For the CDR3, the DNA is TGTGCCAGCAATTATGGATACCAAGAGACCCAGTACTTC.

Turning to this clone: The sample carries other DNA sequences with the same CDR3. The rearrangement uses TRBV6-1 and TRBJ2-5, with a tentative D call TRBD1 (6 bases). Germline values: CDR1 MNHNS, CDR2 SASEGT. V lost 7 bases, J lost 2 bases, and 11 bases lay in between. CDR3 length: 13 amino acids. CDR3 residues: CASNRDLQETQYF. The CDR3 bases are TGTGCCAGCAACAGGGACCTGCAAGAGACCCAGTACTTC.

The V gene is TRBV5-1, the J gene TRBJ1-1; the D gene is possibly TRBD1 (5 bases). Germline assignment: CDR1 SGHRS and CDR2 YFSETQ. Trimming took 4 bases from V and 3 from J, leaving 16 bases between them. CDR3 size: 15 residues. The CDR3 is CASSRGQGPYTEAFF. Written as DNA, the CDR3 is TGCGCCAGCAGCAGAGGCCAGGGACCGTACACTGAAGCTTTCTTT.

This clone was recorded once. This rearrangement joins TRBV30 to TRBJ2-7, with no clear D. Germline V gives CDR1 GTSNPN, CDR2 SVGIG (reference sequence). This CDR3 is built from 13 residues. Trimming cost V 0 bases and J 6 bases, with 12 bases left between them. The DNA of the CDR3 is TGTGCCTGGAGTGTACAGATAGCTGGCGAGCAGTACTTC. Its protein product is CAWSVQIAGEQYF.

The rearrangement uses TRBV30 and TRBJ1-3; D is possibly TRBD1 (5 bases). Germline CDR1 and CDR2: GTSNPN and SVGIG (reference sequence). The CDR3 runs to 13 residues. Deletions cut 7 bases from V and 4 bases from J, with 14 bases between. CDR3 amino acids: CAFTRGPGNTIYF. The DNA of the CDR3 is TGTGCCTTTACGCGGGGACCGGGAAACACCATATATTTT.

This rearrangement joins TRBV6-6 to TRBJ2-5; D gene uncertain. The CDR3 totals 15 residues. Trimming pared 6 bases from V and 4 bases from J, leaving 18 bases between. The germline V gene has CDR1 MNHNY and CDR2 SVGAGI (reference sequence). The CDR3 spells CASRPVGNTAETQYF. Here the CDR3 DNA reads TGTGCCAGCAGACCTGTTGGGAACACGGCAGAGACCCAGTACTTC.

This chain connects TRBV11-3 to TRBJ2-1, with 9 bases lining up with TRBD2. Germline V gene lookup returns CDR1 SGHNT and CDR2 YENEEA. Germline trimming cut 5 bases from V and 8 bases from J; bases unmatched to any gene: 13. The CDR3 extends over 16 amino acids. The CDR3 here is CASSKGTSRRSDEQFF. CDR3 DNA: TGTGCCAGCAGCAAAGGGACTAGCAGGAGAAGCGATGAGCAGTTCTTC.

Notes on this clone: Mismatch with germline at one junction end may stem from a read error. The sample contains more than one DNA sequence encoding this CDR3. V and J are TRBV7-6 and TRBJ2-3; D might be TRBD2 (6 bases). In germline, CDR1 is SGHVS, CDR2 FNYEAQ. The CDR3 is 14 residues long. As DNA, the CDR3 is TGTGCCAGCACCCGCGGGACGGGCACGGATACGCAGTATTTT. Translating gives CASTRGTGTDTQYF.

The chain uses TRBV19 and TRBJ2-5, with D perhaps matching TRBD2 (6 bases). The CDR3 has 14 residues. The germline CDR1 and CDR2 sequences are LNHDA and SQIVND (reference sequence). V lost 5 bases, J lost 3 bases, and 13 bases lay in between. CDR3 DNA sequence: TGTGCCAGTAGTGAGGCTAGCGCAAAAGAGACCCAGTACTTC. It translates to CASSEASAKETQYF.

The V call is TRBV28, the J call TRBJ1-2; D may be TRBD1 (6 bases). Germline V lookup: CDR1 MDHEN, CDR2 SYDVKM. The CDR3 extends over 10 amino acids. The chain's CDR3 is CGTGDISYTF. The CDR3 DNA is TGTGGGACCGGGGACATCAGCTACACCTTC.

The sample holds a few counts of this clone. The chain links TRBV2 to TRBJ1-1, with no clear D. Looked up from germline, CDR1 is SNHLY and CDR2 is FYNNEI. This CDR3 spans 15 amino acids. Trimming stripped 0 bases from V and 3 bases from J, with 11 bases between. The CDR3 here is CASSEAQVVYTEAFF. CDR3 sequence (DNA): TGTGCCAGCAGTGAAGCGCAGGTGGTGTACACTGAAGCTTTCTTT.

V and J are TRBV30 and TRBJ2-2; 8 positions match TRBD2. The CDR3 runs 14 residues. The germline CDR1 and CDR2 sequences are GTSNPN and SVGIG (reference sequence). With V trimmed by 0 bases and J by 8 bases, 5 bases remained unmatched. The CDR3 protein is CAWSVAGGGGELFF. The CDR3 DNA reads as TGTGCCTGGAGTGTCGCGGGAGGTGGTGGGGAGCTGTTTTTT.

This clone was observed a handful of times. The chain couples TRBV6-1 to TRBJ1-1, with D possibly TRBD1 on 5 matching bases. The germline V and J ends were trimmed by 7 bases and 1 base, with 10 bases remaining between them. There are 13 residues in the CDR3. Germline assignment: CDR1 MNHNS and CDR2 SASEGT. The CDR3 reads CASTVGENTEAFF. For the CDR3, the DNA is TGTGCCAGCACCGTGGGGGAGAACACTGAAGCTTTCTTT.

The chain is built from TRBV7-8 and TRBJ2-7; possibly TRBD2 for D (5 bases). The CDR3 consists of 14 residues. Germline-derived CDR1 and CDR2 are SGHVS and FQNEAQ. V shed 0 bases and J shed 12 bases, with 18 bases lying between them. In DNA form, the CDR3 reads TGTGCCAGCAGCTTAGCGGAGGACGGTCGACCGCGGTACTTC. Its protein is CASSLAEDGRPRYF.

The V gene is TRBV19, the J gene TRBJ1-2; perhaps TRBD1 as D (6 bases). Germline-derived CDR1 and CDR2 are LNHDA and SQIVND (reference sequence). This CDR3 comprises 14 residues. V shed 5 bases and J shed 7 bases, with 17 bases lying between them. CDR3 in DNA: TGTGCCAGTAGTGTAACCAGGGGTAGTTCTGGCTACACCTTC. Amino acid sequence: CASSVTRGSSGYTF.